Listed below are T cell receptor beta chains from one sample, sequenced in a study of identical twins. TCRdb analysed the 5' RACE reads with MiXCR anew, one entry per CDR3 protein. The sample consists of fewer than 550,000 distinct CDR3 sequences, 13% to 15% of them appearing once. This same sample was also taken into another study, of yellow fever vaccine responses in identical twins.

Sequenced material: CD4+ T cells sorted from blood. These receptors originate from a young woman in good health. Both conserved end residues are part of each CDR3. The D gene is left open where the match is weak. Rows give clone size only sometimes, using once, few, many, or a class for an expanded clone.

size: few; length: 14; D: -; J: TRBJ2-7; V: TRBV24-1; DNA: TGTGCCACCAGTGGATGGGACACCTCCTACGAGCAGTACTTC; CDR3: CATSGWDTSYEQYF
size: many; length: 13; D: -; J: TRBJ2-1; V: TRBV7-2; DNA: TGTGCCAGCAGCCCTGACCTGGGATATGAGCAGTTCTTC; CDR3: CASSPDLGYEQFF
size: few; length: 13; D: -; J: TRBJ1-2; V: TRBV29-1; DNA: TGCAGCGTTGGTGGGGGAGGGGGCTATGGCTACACCTTC; CDR3: CSVGGGGGYGYTF
size: few; length: 15; D: -; J: TRBJ2-3; V: TRBV29-1; DNA: TGCAGCGTTGTTGTCCAGGGGGGGATCGCAGATACGCAGTATTTT; CDR3: CSVVVQGGIADTQYF
size: few; length: 13; D: -; J: TRBJ1-2; V: TRBV20-1; DNA: TGCAGTGCTAGGAAAGACCAGTCATTTGGCTACACCTTC; CDR3: CSARKDQSFGYTF
size: few; length: 12; D: -; J: TRBJ2-2; V: TRBV5-6; DNA: TGTGCCAGCAGCTTGGAGGGCGGGGAGCTGTTTTTT; CDR3: CASSLEGGELFF
size: -; length: 15; D: -; J: TRBJ2-2; V: TRBV7-9; DNA: TGTGCCAGCAGCTTAGTGAGTCCGAACACCGGGGAGCTGTTTTTT; CDR3: CASSLVSPNTGELFF
size: -; length: 12; D: -; J: TRBJ1-2; V: TRBV12-3/TRBV12-4; DNA: TGTGCCAGCAGTCTCACAGCGGGCGGCTACACCTTC; CDR3: CASSLTAGGYTF
size: many; length: 14; D: -; J: TRBJ1-1; V: TRBV20-1; DNA: TGCAGTGCTAGAGATTTTCGGAGGAACACTGAAGCTTTCTTT; CDR3: CSARDFRRNTEAFF
size: -; length: 12; D: TRBD2; J: TRBJ2-7; V: TRBV7-2; DNA: TGTGCCAGCAGCCCCACTAGCGACGAGCAGTACTTC; CDR3: CASSPTSDEQYF
size: few; length: 14; D: -; J: TRBJ1-1; V: TRBV4-1; DNA: TGCGCCAGCAGCATCGACCCGCGGAACACTGAAGCTTTCTTT; CDR3: CASSIDPRNTEAFF
size: many; length: 17; D: TRBD1; J: TRBJ2-6; V: TRBV7-9; DNA: TGTGCCAGCAGTCAGCGAACAGGGGGAGCTGGGGCCAACGTCCTGACTTTC; CDR3: CASSQRTGGAGANVLTF
size: -; length: 14; D: TRBD1; J: TRBJ1-1; V: TRBV20-1; DNA: TGCAGTGCCAAGACCGGGACAGGGCTTACTGAAGCTTTCTTT; CDR3: CSAKTGTGLTEAFF
size: -; length: 16; D: -; J: TRBJ1-4; V: TRBV24-1; DNA: TGTGCCACCAGTGAGCCCAAACAGGGCCCCAATGAAAAACTGTTTTTT; CDR3: CATSEPKQGPNEKLFF
size: -; length: 12; D: -; J: TRBJ2-7; V: TRBV20-1; DNA: TGCAGTGCTCCACGGAGACCCTACGAGCAGTACTTC; CDR3: CSAPRRPYEQYF
size: -; length: 15; D: -; J: TRBJ2-2; V: TRBV5-1; DNA: TGCGCCAGCAGCTTGGAACAGCCGAGCACCGGGGAGCTGTTTTTT; CDR3: CASSLEQPSTGELFF